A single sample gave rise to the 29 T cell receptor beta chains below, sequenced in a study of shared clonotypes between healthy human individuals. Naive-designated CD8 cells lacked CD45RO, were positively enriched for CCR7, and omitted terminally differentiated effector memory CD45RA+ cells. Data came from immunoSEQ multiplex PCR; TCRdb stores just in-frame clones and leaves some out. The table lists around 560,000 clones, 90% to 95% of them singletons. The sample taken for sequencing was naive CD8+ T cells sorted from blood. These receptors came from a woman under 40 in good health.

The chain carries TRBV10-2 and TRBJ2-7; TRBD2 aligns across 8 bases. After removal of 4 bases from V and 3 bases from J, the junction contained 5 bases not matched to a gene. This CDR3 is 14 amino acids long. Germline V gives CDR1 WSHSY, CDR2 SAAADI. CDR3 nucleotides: TGCGCCAGCAGTGTGAGCGGGAGTGGCTACGAGCAGTACTTC. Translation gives CASSVSGSGYEQYF.

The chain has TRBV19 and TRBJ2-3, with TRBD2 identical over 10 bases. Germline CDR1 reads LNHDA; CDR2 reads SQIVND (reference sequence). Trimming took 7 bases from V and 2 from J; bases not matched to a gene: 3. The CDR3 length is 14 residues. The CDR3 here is CASNSGRDTDTQYF. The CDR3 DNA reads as TGTGCCAGTAACAGCGGGAGGGACACAGATACGCAGTATTTT. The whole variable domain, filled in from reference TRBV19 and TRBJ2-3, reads DGGITQSPKYLFRKEGQNVTLSCEQNLNHDAMYWYRQDPGQGLRLIYYSQIVNDFQKGDIAEGYSVSREKKESFPLTVTSAQKNPTAFYLCASNSGRDTDTQYFGPGTRLTVL.

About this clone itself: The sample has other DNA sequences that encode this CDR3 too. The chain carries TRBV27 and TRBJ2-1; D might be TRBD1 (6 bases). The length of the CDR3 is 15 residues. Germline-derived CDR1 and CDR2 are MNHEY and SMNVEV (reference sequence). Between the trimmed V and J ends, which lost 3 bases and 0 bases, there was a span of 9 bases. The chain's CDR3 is CASSLGASSYNEQFF. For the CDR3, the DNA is TGTGCCAGCAGTTTGGGGGCTAGCTCCTACAATGAGCAGTTCTTC.

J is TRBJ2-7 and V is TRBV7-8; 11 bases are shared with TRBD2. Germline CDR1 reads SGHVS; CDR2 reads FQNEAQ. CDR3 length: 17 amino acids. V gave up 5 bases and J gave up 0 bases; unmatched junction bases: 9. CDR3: CASSSWTSGPSSYEQYF. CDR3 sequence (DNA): TGTGCCAGCAGCAGTTGGACTAGCGGGCCCAGCTCCTACGAGCAGTACTTC.

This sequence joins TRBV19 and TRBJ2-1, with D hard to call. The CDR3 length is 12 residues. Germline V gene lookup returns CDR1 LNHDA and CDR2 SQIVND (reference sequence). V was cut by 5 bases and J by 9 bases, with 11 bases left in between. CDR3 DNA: TGTGCCAGTAGTCGGTCGAGGAGTGAGCAGTTCTTC. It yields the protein CASSRSRSEQFF.

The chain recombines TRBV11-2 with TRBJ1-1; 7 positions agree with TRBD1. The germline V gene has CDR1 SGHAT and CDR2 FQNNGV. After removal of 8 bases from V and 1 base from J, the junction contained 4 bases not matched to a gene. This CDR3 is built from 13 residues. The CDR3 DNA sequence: TGTGCCAGCGAAAGGGGGCAGAACACTGAAGCTTTCTTT. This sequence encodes CASERGQNTEAFF.

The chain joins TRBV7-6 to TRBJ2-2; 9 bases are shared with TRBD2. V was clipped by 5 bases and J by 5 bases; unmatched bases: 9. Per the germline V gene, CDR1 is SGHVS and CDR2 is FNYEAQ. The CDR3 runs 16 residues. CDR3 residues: CASSLFSGSSTGELFF. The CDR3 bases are TGTGCCAGCAGCCTATTTAGCGGGAGTAGTACCGGGGAGCTGTTTTTT.

The CDR3 loop reads CASSLLAGDVEQYF. DNA for the CDR3: TGTGCCAGTAGTCTGCTAGCGGGAGACGTGGAGCAGTACTTC. The V gene is TRBV19, the J gene TRBJ2-7, with 10 bases aligning to TRBD2. The germline V gene encodes CDR1 LNHDA and CDR2 SQIVND (reference sequence). This CDR3 contains 14 residues. Trimming removed 5 bases from V and 7 bases from J; junction bases left unmatched: 8.

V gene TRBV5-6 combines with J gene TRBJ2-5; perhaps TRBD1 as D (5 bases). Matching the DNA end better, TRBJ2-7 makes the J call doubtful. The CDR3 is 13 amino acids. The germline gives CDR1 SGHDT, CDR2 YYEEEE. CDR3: CASSLKGSYEQYF. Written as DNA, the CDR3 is TGTGCCAGCAGCTTGAAGGGGTCCTACGAGCAGTACTTC.

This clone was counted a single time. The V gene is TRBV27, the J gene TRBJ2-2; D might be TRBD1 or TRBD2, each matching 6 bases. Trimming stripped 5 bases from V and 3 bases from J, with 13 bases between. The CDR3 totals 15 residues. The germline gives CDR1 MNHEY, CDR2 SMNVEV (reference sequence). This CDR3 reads CASSVFGGDTGELFF. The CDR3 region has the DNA TGTGCCAGCAGTGTATTCGGGGGCGACACCGGGGAGCTGTTTTTT.

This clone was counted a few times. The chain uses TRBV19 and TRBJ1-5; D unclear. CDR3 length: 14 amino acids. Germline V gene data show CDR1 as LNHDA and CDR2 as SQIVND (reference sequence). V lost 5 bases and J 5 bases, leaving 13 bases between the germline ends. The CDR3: CASSYTLGDQPQHF. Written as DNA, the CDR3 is TGTGCCAGTAGTTACACACTGGGTGATCAGCCCCAGCATTTT.

Written as DNA, the CDR3 is TGTGCCAGCAGCTTCTATACTAGGTACGAGCAGTACTTC. This codes for CASSFYTRYEQYF. J is TRBJ2-7 and V is TRBV13; D perhaps matches TRBD2 (5 bases). CDR1 is PRHDT, CDR2 FYEKMQ, per germline (reference sequence). Trimming cost V 3 bases and J 4 bases, with 10 bases left between them. The CDR3 has 13 amino acids.

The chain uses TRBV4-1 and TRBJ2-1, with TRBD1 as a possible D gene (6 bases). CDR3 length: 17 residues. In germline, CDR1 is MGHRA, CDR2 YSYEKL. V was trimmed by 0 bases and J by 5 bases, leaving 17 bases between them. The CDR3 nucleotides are TGCGCCAGCAGCCAAGATGAGGTTGCAGGGGCGGACAATGAGCAGTTCTTC. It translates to CASSQDEVAGADNEQFF.

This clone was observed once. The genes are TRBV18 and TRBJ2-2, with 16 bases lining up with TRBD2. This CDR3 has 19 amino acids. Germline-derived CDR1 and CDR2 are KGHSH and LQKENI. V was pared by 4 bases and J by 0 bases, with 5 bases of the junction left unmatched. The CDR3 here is CASSRAGTSGRANTGELFF. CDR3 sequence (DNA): TGTGCCAGCTCACGCGCCGGGACTAGCGGGAGGGCGAACACCGGGGAGCTGTTTTTT.

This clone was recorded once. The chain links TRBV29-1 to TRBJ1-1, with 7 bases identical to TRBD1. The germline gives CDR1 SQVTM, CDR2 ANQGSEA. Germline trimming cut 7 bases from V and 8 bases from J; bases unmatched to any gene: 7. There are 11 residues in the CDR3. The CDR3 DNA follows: TGCAGCGGACTGACAGGGCCCGAAGCTTTCTTT. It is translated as CSGLTGPEAFF. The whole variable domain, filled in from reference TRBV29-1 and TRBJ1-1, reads SAVISQKPSRDICQRGTSLTIQCQVDSQVTMMFWYRQQPGQSLTLIATANQGSEATYESGFVIDKFPISRPNLTFSTLTVSNMSPEDSSIYLCSGLTGPEAFFGQGTRLTVV.

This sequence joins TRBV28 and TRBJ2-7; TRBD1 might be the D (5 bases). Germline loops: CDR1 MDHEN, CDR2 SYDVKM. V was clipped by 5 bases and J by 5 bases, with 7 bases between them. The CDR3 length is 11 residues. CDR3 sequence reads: CASSRQHEQYF. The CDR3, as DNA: TGTGCCAGCAGTCGACAGCACGAGCAGTACTTC.

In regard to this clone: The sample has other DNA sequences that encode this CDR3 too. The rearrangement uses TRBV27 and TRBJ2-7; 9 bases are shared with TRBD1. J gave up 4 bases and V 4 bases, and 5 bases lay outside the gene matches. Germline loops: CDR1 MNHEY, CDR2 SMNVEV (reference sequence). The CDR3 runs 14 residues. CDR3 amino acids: CASSSGTGRYEQYF. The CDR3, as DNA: TGTGCCAGCAGTTCCGGGACAGGGAGGTACGAGCAGTACTTC.

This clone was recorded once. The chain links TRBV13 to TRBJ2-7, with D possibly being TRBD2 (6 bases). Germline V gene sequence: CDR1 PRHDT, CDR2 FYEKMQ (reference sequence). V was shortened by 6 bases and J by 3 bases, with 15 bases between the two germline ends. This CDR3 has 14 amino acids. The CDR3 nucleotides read TGTGCCAGCAGTACCCGGGGGTCGCTCTACGAGCAGTACTTC. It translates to CASSTRGSLYEQYF.

The CDR3 spells CASSSPAPGYGYTF. CDR3 sequence (DNA): TGTGCCAGCAGCTCGCCGGCGCCAGGCTATGGCTACACCTTC. The rearrangement uses TRBV9 and TRBJ1-2; D remains ambiguous. CDR3 length: 14 amino acids. V was pared by 4 bases and J by 4 bases, with 14 bases between. Germline V gene lookup returns CDR1 SGDLS and CDR2 YYNGEE.

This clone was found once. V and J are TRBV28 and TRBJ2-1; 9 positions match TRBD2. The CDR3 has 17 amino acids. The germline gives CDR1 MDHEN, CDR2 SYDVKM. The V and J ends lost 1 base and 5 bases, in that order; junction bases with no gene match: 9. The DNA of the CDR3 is TGTGCCAGCAGTTTATCGGTAGCGGGAGAAGGAGACAATGAGCAGTTCTTC. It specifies CASSLSVAGEGDNEQFF.

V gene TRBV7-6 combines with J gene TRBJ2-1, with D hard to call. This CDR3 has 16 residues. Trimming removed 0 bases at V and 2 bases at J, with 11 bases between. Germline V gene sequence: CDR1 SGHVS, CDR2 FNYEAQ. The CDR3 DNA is TGTGCCAGCAGCTTAGCGCCAGGTGAGGCCTACAATGAGCAGTTCTTC. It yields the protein CASSLAPGEAYNEQFF.

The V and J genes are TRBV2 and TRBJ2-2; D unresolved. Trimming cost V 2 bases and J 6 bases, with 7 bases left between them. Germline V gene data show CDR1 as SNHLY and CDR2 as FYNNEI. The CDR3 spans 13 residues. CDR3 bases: TGTGCCAGCAGTGAATTCCCCTCCGGGGAGCTGTTTTTT. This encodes CASSEFPSGELFF.

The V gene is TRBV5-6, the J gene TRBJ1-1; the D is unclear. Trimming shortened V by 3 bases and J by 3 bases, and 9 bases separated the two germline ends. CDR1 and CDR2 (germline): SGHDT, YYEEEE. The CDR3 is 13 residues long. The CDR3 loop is CASSWAWDTEAFF. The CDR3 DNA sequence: TGTGCCAGCAGCTGGGCGTGGGACACTGAAGCTTTCTTT. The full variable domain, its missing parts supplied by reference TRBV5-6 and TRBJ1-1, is DAGVTQSPTHLIKTRGQQVTLRCSPKSGHDTVSWYQQALGQGPQFIFQYYEEEERQRGNFPDRFSGHQFPNYSSELNVNALLLGDSALYLCASSWAWDTEAFFGQGTRLTVV.

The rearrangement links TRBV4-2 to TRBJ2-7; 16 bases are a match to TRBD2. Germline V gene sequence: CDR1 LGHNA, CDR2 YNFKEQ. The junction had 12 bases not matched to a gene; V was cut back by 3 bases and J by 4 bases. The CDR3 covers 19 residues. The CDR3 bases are TGTGCCAGCAGCCAGGAAACGGGACTAGCGGGAGGGCCGGCGTACGAGCAGTACTTC. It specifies CASSQETGLAGGPAYEQYF.

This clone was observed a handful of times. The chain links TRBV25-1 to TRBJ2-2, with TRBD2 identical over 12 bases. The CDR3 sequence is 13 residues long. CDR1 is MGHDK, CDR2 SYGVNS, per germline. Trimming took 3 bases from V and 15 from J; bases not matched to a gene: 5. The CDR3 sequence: CASSDRTSGMVFF. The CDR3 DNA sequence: TGTGCCAGCAGTGACCGGACTAGCGGGATGGTGTTTTTT. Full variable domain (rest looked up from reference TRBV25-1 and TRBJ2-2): EADIYQTPRYLVIGTGKKITLECSQTMGHDKMYWYQQDPGMELHLIHYSYGVNSTEKGDLSSESTVSRIRTEHFPLTLESARPSHTSQYLCASSDRTSGMVFFGEGSRLTVL.

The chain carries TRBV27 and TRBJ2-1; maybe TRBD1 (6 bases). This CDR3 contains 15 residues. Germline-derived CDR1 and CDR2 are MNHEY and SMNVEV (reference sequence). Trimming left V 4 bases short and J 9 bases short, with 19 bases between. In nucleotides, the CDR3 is TGTGCCAGCAGTTCACACAGGGAGATCGTTCCTGAGCAGTTCTTC. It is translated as CASSSHREIVPEQFF.

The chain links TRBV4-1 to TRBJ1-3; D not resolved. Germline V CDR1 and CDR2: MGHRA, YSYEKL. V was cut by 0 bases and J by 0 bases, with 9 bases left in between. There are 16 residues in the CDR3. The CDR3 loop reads CASSQDPPASGNTIYF. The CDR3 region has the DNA TGCGCCAGCAGCCAAGATCCCCCCGCCTCTGGAAACACCATATATTTT.

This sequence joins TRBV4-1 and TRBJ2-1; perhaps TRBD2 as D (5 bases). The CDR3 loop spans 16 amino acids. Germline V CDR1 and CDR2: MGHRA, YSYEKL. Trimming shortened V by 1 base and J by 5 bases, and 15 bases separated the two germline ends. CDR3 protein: CASSQATGSGNNEQFF. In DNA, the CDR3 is TGCGCCAGCAGCCAAGCAACGGGGAGCGGAAACAATGAGCAGTTCTTC.

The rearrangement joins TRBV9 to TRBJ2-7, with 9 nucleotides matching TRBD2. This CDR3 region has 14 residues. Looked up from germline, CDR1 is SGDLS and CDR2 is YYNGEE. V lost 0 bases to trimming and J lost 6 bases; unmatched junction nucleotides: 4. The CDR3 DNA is TGTGCCAGCAGCGTAGGAGCGGGAGGACCCGAGCAGTACTTC. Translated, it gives CASSVGAGGPEQYF.